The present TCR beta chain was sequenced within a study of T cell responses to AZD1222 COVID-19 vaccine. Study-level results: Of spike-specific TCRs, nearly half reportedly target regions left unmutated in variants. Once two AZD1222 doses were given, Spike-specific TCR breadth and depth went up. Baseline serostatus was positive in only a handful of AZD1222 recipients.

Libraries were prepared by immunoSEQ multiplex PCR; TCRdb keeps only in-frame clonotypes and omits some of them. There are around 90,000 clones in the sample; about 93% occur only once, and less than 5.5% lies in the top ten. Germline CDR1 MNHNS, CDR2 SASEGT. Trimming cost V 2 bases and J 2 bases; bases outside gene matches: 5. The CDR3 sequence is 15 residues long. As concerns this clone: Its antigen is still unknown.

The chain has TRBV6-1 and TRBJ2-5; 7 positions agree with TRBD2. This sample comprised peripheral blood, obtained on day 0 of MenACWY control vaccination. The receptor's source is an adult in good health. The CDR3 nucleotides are TGTGCCAGCAGTGAACTCGGGGGACTACAAGAGACCCAGTACTTC. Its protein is CASSELGGLQETQYF.